These 11 T cell receptor beta chains were all obtained from the same sample, sequenced in a study of T cell changes during pregnancy in multiple sclerosis. Assay used: immunoSEQ multiplex PCR; TCRdb lists only in-frame clones, some missing. The repertoire includes tens of thousands of clones, about nine tenths of them detected once, and around 2.3% sits in the top ten. The source was peripheral blood, collected in the first trimester of pregnancy. The receptors stem from a female donor in good health, enrolled as a control in a pregnancy study.

This sequence joins TRBV5-6 and TRBJ1-1; D may be TRBD1 (5 bases). Germline assignment: CDR1 SGHDT and CDR2 YYEEEE. The CDR3 spans 14 residues. V was trimmed by 4 bases and J by 3 bases, leaving 13 bases between them. CDR3 region: CASSRERGDTEAFF. The CDR3 DNA follows: TGTGCCAGCAGCCGGGAACGGGGGGACACTGAAGCTTTCTTT.

The CDR3 region is CASRDRATNEKLFF. CDR3 bases: TGTGCCAGCAGGGACAGAGCAACTAATGAAAAACTGTTTTTT. V is TRBV28 and J is TRBJ1-4; perhaps TRBD1 as D (6 bases). This CDR3 comprises 14 residues. The germline CDR1 and CDR2 sequences are MDHEN and SYDVKM. V dropped 6 bases and J dropped 0 bases, with 8 bases sitting between them.

This clone was counted a single time. The chain links TRBV5-5 to TRBJ1-2, with TRBD1 identical over 9 bases. With V trimmed by 3 bases and J by 1 base, 10 bases remained unmatched. The germline CDR1 and CDR2 sequences are SGHKS and YYEKEE (reference sequence). There are 17 residues in the CDR3. Here the CDR3 DNA reads TGTGCCAGCAGCTCCTCCTCTGGACAGGGGCTTAACTATGGCTACACCTTC. Its protein is CASSSSSGQGLNYGYTF.

The chain is built from TRBV7-2 and TRBJ1-2; 10 nucleotides line up with TRBD1. The V gene end was trimmed by 2 bases and the J gene end by 7 bases; junction bases not matched to a gene: 10. The length of the CDR3 is 16 residues. Looked up from germline, CDR1 is SGHTA and CDR2 is FQGNSA. CDR3 region: CASSLTGTGVGSGYTF. DNA for the CDR3: TGTGCCAGCAGCTTAACCGGGACAGGGGTTGGGAGTGGCTACACCTTC.

The chain employs TRBV10-3 and TRBJ2-1, with D perhaps TRBD2 (5 bases). Between the trimmed V and J ends, which lost 10 bases and 9 bases, there was a span of 25 bases. From germline, CDR1 is ENHRY and CDR2 SYGVKD. This CDR3 is built from 15 residues. CDR3 in amino acids: CATLDDIARVGEQFF. The CDR3 bases are TGTGCCACCCTAGATGATATAGCGAGGGTGGGTGAGCAGTTCTTC.

The rearrangement links TRBV10-2 to TRBJ2-7; 7 bases line up with TRBD2. The CDR3 covers 12 residues. Germline CDR1 WSHSY, CDR2 SAAADI. The junction had 6 bases not matched to a gene; V was cut back by 11 bases and J by 2 bases. CDR3 in amino acids: CASLGGAYEQYF. The CDR3 coding sequence is TGCGCCTCCCTGGGGGGGGCCTACGAGCAGTACTTC.

The J gene is TRBJ2-7, the V gene TRBV10-3; TRBD2 might be the D (5 bases). The CDR3 is 12 amino acids. Germline CDR1 ENHRY, CDR2 SYGVKD. Trimming removed 11 bases from V and 0 bases from J, with 11 bases in between. In DNA form, the CDR3 reads TGTGCCGCGGCTAGCAGCTCCTACGAGCAGTACTTC. The encoded protein is CAAASSSYEQYF.

J is TRBJ1-6 and V is TRBV5-8, with a weak D call TRBD1 (5 bases). CDR3 length: 16 amino acids. The V gene lost 1 base and the J gene lost 2 bases, with 10 bases spanning the gap. Germline loops: CDR1 SGHTS, CDR2 YDEGEE. The CDR3 sequence: CASSLQLGPYNSPLHF. The CDR3 DNA reads TGTGCCAGCAGCTTGCAGCTGGGGCCCTATAATTCACCCCTCCACTTT.

This clone was counted a single time. V usage is TRBV4-1 and J usage is TRBJ2-1; weak D call: TRBD2 (6 bases). Germline V gene sequence: CDR1 MGHRA, CDR2 YSYEKL. The CDR3 is made up of 13 amino acids. The V and J ends lost 7 bases and 5 bases respectively, with 12 bases between them. In DNA form, the CDR3 reads TGCGCCAGCACCTTCCCGGGGGACAATGAGCAGTTCTTC. It encodes CASTFPGDNEQFF.

The CDR3 sequence: CASRPNRFPGGWDTEAFF. As DNA, the CDR3 is TGTGCCAGCAGACCAAACAGATTCCCGGGCGGGTGGGACACTGAAGCTTTCTTT. The rearrangement links TRBV5-4 to TRBJ1-1; D is unclear. V was shortened by 5 bases and J by 3 bases, with 26 bases between the two germline ends. This CDR3 has 18 residues. Germline-derived CDR1 and CDR2 are SGHNT and YYREEE (reference sequence).

This clone was detected only once. The chain joins TRBV7-8 to TRBJ1-2; TRBD1 agrees at 9 bases. Looked up from germline, CDR1 is SGHVS and CDR2 is FQNEAQ. V shed 7 bases, J shed 2 bases, and the junction held 8 bases outside the gene matches. This CDR3 has 15 residues. CDR3 in DNA: TGTGCCAGCACCATGACAGGGGGAGCCAACTATGGCTACACCTTC. Protein sequence: CASTMTGGANYGYTF.